Sequencing of this TCR beta chain was carried out in a study of cytomegalovirus exposure and HLA in healthy donors. Whole-study results and caveats: In a later analysis, TCR beta V- and J-gene trimming showed a link to a missense DCLRE1C variant. Solely CMV serostatus was available to characterize immune exposure.

Note on this clone: Its target is not known.

Primers for the PCR totalled 60 Vbeta and 13 Jbeta. Using immunoSEQ multiplex PCR, the repertoire was profiled, and TCRdb retains in-frame clones only, with some absent. Its table records some 120,000 clones. The CDR3 consists of 15 residues. Germline CDR1 MNHEY, CDR2 SVGAGI. V shed 2 bases and J shed 1 base, with 11 bases lying between them. The chain joins TRBV6-5 to TRBJ1-1; unclear D gene. Sequencing was done on a sample of PBMCs. This receptor was identified in a man under 40 in good health and CMV-seronegative. CDR3 sequence (DNA): TGTGCCAGCAGTTACGGTACCTCGGGGAACACTGAAGCTTTCTTT. It is translated as CASSYGTSGNTEAFF.